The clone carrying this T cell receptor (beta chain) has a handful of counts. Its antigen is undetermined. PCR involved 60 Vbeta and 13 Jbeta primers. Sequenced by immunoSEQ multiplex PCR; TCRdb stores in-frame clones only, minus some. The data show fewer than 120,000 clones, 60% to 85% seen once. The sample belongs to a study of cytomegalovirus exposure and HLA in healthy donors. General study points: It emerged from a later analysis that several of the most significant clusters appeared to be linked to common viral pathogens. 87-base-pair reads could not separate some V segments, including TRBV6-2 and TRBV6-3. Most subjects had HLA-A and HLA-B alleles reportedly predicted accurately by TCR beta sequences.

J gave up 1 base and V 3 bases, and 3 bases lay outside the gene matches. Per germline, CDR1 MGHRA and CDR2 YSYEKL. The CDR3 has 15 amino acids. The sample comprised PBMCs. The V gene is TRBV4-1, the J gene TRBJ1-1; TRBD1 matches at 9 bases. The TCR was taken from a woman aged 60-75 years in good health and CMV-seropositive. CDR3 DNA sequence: TGCGCCAGCAGCCACCCGGGACAGGGGAACACTGAAGCTTTCTTT. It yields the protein CASSHPGQGNTEAFF.